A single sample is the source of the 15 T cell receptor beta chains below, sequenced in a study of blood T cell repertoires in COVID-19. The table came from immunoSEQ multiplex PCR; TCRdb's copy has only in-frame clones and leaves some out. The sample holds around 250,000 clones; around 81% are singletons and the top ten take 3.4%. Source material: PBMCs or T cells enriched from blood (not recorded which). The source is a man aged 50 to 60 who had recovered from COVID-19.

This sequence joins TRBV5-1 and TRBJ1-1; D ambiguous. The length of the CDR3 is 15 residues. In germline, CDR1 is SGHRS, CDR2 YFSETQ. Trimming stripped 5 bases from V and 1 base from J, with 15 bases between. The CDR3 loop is CASRLQLAENTEAFF. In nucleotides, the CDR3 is TGCGCCAGCAGACTTCAGCTAGCCGAGAACACTGAAGCTTTCTTT.

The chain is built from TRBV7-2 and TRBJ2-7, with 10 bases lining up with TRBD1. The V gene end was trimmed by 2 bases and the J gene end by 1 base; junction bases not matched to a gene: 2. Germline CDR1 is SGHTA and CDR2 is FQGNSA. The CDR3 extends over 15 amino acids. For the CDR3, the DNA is TGTGCCAGCAGCTTAAGGGGACAGGGGTCCTACGAGCAGTACTTC. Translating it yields CASSLRGQGSYEQYF.

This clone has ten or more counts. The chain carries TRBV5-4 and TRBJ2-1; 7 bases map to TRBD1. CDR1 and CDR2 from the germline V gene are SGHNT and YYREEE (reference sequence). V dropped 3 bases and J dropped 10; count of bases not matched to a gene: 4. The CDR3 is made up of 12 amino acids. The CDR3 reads CASSSRGREQFF. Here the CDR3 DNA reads TGTGCCAGCAGCTCGAGGGGGCGCGAGCAGTTCTTC.

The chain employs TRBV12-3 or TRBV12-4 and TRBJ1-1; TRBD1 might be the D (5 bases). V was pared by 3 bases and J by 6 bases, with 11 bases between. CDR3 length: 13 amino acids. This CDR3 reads CASSFGTNPEAFF. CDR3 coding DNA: TGTGCCAGCAGTTTCGGGACTAACCCTGAAGCTTTCTTT.

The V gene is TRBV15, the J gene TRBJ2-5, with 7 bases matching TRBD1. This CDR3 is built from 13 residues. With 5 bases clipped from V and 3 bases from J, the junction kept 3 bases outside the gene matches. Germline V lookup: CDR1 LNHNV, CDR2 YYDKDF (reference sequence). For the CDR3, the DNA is TGTGCCACCAGCGGGGGACAGAAAGAGACCCAGTACTTC. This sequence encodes CATSGGQKETQYF.

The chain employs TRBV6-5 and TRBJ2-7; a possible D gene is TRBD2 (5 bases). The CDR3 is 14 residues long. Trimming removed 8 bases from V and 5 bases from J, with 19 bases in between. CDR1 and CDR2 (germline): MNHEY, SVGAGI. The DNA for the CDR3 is TGTGCCAGCTTCCCCAGGAGGTTCGGGAACGAGCAGTACTTC. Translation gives CASFPRRFGNEQYF.

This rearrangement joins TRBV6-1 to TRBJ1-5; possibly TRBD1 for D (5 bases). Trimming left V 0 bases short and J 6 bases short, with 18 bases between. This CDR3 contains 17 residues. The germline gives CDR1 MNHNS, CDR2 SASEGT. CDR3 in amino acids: CASSEASPGTKGQPQHF. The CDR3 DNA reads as TGTGCCAGCAGTGAAGCGTCCCCCGGGACTAAGGGTCAGCCCCAGCATTTT.

The CDR3 region is CASRTVYEQYF. Written as DNA, the CDR3 is TGTGCCAGCCGGACTGTCTACGAGCAGTACTTC. V gene TRBV28 combines with J gene TRBJ2-7; possibly TRBD2 for D (5 bases). The CDR3 totals 11 residues. Germline V gene lookup returns CDR1 MDHEN and CDR2 SYDVKM. V was pared by 8 bases and J by 3 bases, with 8 bases between. Filled out from reference TRBV28 and TRBJ2-7, the complete variable domain reads DVKVTQSSRYLVKRTGEKVFLECVQDMDHENMFWYRQDPGLGLRLIYFSYDVKMKEKGDIPEGYSVSREKKERFSLILESASTNQTSMYLCASRTVYEQYFGPGTRLTVT.

The CDR3, as DNA: TGTGCCAGCAGGACAAACTATGGCTACACCTTC. Amino acid sequence: CASRTNYGYTF. J is TRBJ1-2 and V is TRBV7-2; D gene uncertain. Germline CDR1 reads SGHTA; CDR2 reads FQGNSA. CDR3 size: 11 residues. Trimming left V 6 bases short and J 2 bases short, with 4 bases between.

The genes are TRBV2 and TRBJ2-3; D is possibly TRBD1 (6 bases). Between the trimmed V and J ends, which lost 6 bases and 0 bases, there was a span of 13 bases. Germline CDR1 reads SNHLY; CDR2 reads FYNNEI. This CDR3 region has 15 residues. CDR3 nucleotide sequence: TGTGCCAGCAGACTTGGACAGACGAGCACAGATACGCAGTATTTT. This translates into CASRLGQTSTDTQYF.

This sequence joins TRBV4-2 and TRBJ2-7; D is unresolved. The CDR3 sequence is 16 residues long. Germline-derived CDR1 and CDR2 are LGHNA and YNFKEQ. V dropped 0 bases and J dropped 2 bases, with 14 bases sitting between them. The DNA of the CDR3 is TGTGCCAGCAGCCAAGATCTTTCGGCAGGCACCTACGAGCAGTACTTC. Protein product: CASSQDLSAGTYEQYF.

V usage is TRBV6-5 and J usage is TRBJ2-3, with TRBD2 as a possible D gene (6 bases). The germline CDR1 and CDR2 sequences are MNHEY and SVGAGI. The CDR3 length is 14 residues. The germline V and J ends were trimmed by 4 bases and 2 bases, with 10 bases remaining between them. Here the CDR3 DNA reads TGTGCCAGCAGTTCGGGGGAATACACAGATACGCAGTATTTT. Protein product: CASSSGEYTDTQYF.

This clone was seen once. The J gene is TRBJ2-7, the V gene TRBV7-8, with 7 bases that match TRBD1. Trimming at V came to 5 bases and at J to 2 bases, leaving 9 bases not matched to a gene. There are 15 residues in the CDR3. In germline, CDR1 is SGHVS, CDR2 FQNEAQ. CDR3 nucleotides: TGTGCCAGCAGCCCCCCCACAGGGGACCCCTACGAGCAGTACTTC. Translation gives CASSPPTGDPYEQYF.

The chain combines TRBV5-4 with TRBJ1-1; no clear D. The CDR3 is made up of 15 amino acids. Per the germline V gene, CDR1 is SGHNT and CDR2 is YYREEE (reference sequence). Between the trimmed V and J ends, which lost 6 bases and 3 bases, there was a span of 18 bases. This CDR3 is CASTRPQGGDTEAFF. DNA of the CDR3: TGTGCCAGCACCCGTCCTCAAGGCGGGGACACTGAAGCTTTCTTT.

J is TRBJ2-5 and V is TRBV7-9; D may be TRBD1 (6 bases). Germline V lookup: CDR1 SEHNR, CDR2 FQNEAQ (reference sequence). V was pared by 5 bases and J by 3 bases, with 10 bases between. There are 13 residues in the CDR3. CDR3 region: CASSKNREETQYF. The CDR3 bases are TGTGCCAGCAGCAAGAACAGGGAAGAGACCCAGTACTTC.